A single sample gave rise to the 19 T cell receptor beta chains below, sequenced in a study of shared clonotypes between healthy human individuals. The assay was immunoSEQ multiplex PCR, and TCRdb's table has in-frame clones only and misses some. This repertoire shows approximately 2,300,000 clones, under 95% found once; its top ten account for 0.37%. Sequences were obtained from naive CD4+ T cells from PBMCs. Subset of the sample: CD45RA+ positively selected. Receptors originate from a young man in good health. Some clones in this sample may be carry-over from other donors' samples.

The chain has TRBV6-5 and TRBJ1-5; tentative D call: TRBD1 (5 bases). Per germline, CDR1 MNHEY and CDR2 SVGAGI. The CDR3 contains 14 residues. With 2 bases removed from V and 5 bases from J, the gap between germline ends came to 10 bases. In nucleotides, the CDR3 is TGTGCCAGCAGTTACGCCGGGGCAGATCAGCCCCAGCATTTT. It encodes CASSYAGADQPQHF.

The gene calls are TRBV19 and TRBJ2-7; D possibly matches TRBD1 or TRBD2 (5 bases each). V was trimmed by 4 bases and J by 2 bases, leaving 15 bases between them. This CDR3 region has 15 residues. CDR1 and CDR2 (germline): LNHDA, SQIVND (reference sequence). In nucleotides, the CDR3 is TGTGCCAGTAGTAGAACCCACCGGGGCACCTACGAGCAGTACTTC. It yields the protein CASSRTHRGTYEQYF.

V and J are TRBV18 and TRBJ1-4; D not resolved. The V end lost 3 bases, the J end lost 7 bases, and 21 bases lay between the germline ends. CDR1 KGHSH and CDR2 LQKENI come from the germline V gene. The CDR3 length is 17 residues. CDR3 nucleotide sequence: TGTGCCAGCTCACCGATTCAATTGGAGGCGGGTGGTGAAAAACTGTTTTTT. Protein product: CASSPIQLEAGGEKLFF.

V is TRBV5-1 and J is TRBJ2-1; 7 bases fit TRBD1. This CDR3 has 16 amino acids. V shed 4 bases, J shed 0 bases, and the junction held 7 bases outside the gene matches. Germline V lookup: CDR1 SGHRS, CDR2 YFSETQ. The CDR3, as DNA: TGCGCCAGCAGCCCTACTGGGGACAGCTCCTACAATGAGCAGTTCTTC. This gives the protein CASSPTGDSSYNEQFF.

The genes are TRBV5-1 and TRBJ2-4; 12 nucleotides line up with TRBD2. V lost 4 bases, J lost 8 bases, and 7 bases stayed unmatched. Germline loops: CDR1 SGHRS, CDR2 YFSETQ. The CDR3 is 15 amino acids. CDR3 sequence: CASSPGLAGIDIQYF. The CDR3 nucleotides are TGCGCCAGCAGCCCCGGACTAGCGGGAATTGACATTCAGTACTTC. Supplemented by reference TRBV5-1 and TRBJ2-4, the full variable domain reads KAGVTQTPRYLIKTRGQQVTLSCSPISGHRSVSWYQQTPGQGLQFLFEYFSETQRNKGNFPGRFSGRQFSNSRSEMNVSTLELGDSALYLCASSPGLAGIDIQYFGAGTRLSVL.

The chain uses TRBV29-1 and TRBJ1-1; D is possibly TRBD1 (5 bases). This CDR3 spans 13 amino acids. The V end lost 4 bases, the J end lost 7 bases, and 16 bases lay between the germline ends. From germline, CDR1 is SQVTM and CDR2 ANQGSEA. The CDR3 spells CSVGLRQQGEAFF. The CDR3 region has the DNA TGCAGCGTTGGGCTCAGACAGCAAGGTGAAGCTTTCTTT.

This clone appeared a single time. The J gene is TRBJ2-4, the V gene TRBV7-2; TRBD2 is a possible D gene (7 bases). The CDR3 has 14 amino acids. Germline CDR1 reads SGHTA; CDR2 reads FQGNSA. V was pared by 5 bases and J by 3 bases, with 11 bases between. The CDR3 region has the DNA TGTGCCAGCAGCCAGGGGAGGGTCAAAAACATTCAGTACTTC. It yields the protein CASSQGRVKNIQYF.

This chain links TRBV5-1 with TRBJ1-2; D not resolved. Germline V gene lookup returns CDR1 SGHRS and CDR2 YFSETQ. The CDR3 covers 14 residues. V gave up 1 base and J gave up 1 base, with 8 bases separating them. CDR3 residues: CASSLSRDNYGYTF. CDR3 coding DNA: TGCGCCAGCAGCTTGTCTCGGGATAACTATGGCTACACCTTC.

This rearrangement joins TRBV27 to TRBJ2-3, with TRBD2 identical over 7 bases. Germline V gene data show CDR1 as MNHEY and CDR2 as SMNVEV (reference sequence). The CDR3 is 17 amino acids. V shed 6 bases, J shed 6 bases, and the junction held 18 bases outside the gene matches. The CDR3 nucleotides read TGTGCCAGCAGCCCCCGGGGGACTGAGCGGGGCCCCGATACGCAGTATTTT. Its protein is CASSPRGTERGPDTQYF.

This chain connects TRBV5-5 to TRBJ1-2; 7 bases agree with TRBD1. V lost 2 bases to trimming and J lost 4 bases; unmatched junction nucleotides: 5. The V gene's germline CDR1 is SGHKS and CDR2 YYEKEE (reference sequence). The CDR3 spans 14 residues. CDR3 coding DNA: TGTGCCAGCAGCTTCACAGGGGACCCCTATGGCTACACCTTC. Protein: CASSFTGDPYGYTF.

This clone has only a few counts. The V call is TRBV30, the J call TRBJ1-4; D call uncertain. The V gene's germline CDR1 is GTSNPN and CDR2 SVGIG (reference sequence). The length of the CDR3 is 11 residues. The V and J ends lost 8 bases and 0 bases respectively, with 4 bases between them. The CDR3 DNA follows: TGTGCCCTGTCAACTAATGAAAAACTGTTTTTT. Its protein product is CALSTNEKLFF.

The chain joins TRBV11-2 to TRBJ1-2; D is undetermined. V was shortened by 1 base and J by 3 bases, with 6 bases between the two germline ends. The germline V gene has CDR1 SGHAT and CDR2 FQNNGV. This CDR3 comprises 13 residues. The CDR3 DNA is TGTGCCAGCAGCTTAGGTCCATACTATGGCTACACCTTC. Its protein product is CASSLGPYYGYTF.

This clone showed up just once. The chain carries TRBV7-9 and TRBJ2-7; 8 nucleotides line up with TRBD2. The V segment lost 5 bases and the J segment 0 bases; nucleotides outside the gene matches: 9. The V gene's germline CDR1 is SEHNR and CDR2 FQNEAQ (reference sequence). The CDR3 extends over 16 amino acids. The CDR3 DNA sequence: TGTGCCAGCAGCCCCTGGAGTAGCGGGGCCTCCTACGAGCAGTACTTC. Protein product: CASSPWSSGASYEQYF.

This clone was observed a handful of times. CDR3 coding DNA: TGTGCCAGCAGCTTAGCGGGAAGGCAGAAACTGTTTTTT. Encoded protein: CASSLAGRQKLFF. The chain combines TRBV7-9 with TRBJ1-4, with D unclear. CDR1 and CDR2 from the germline V gene are SEHNR and FQNEAQ (reference sequence). V lost 0 bases and J lost 11, with 10 bases in between. This CDR3 is 13 amino acids long.

V gene TRBV18 combines with J gene TRBJ1-1; unclear D gene. The CDR3 runs to 16 residues. Deletions cut 4 bases from V and 0 bases from J, with 15 bases between. Germline V gives CDR1 KGHSH, CDR2 LQKENI. This chain's CDR3 is CASSLLPTDMNTEAFF. The CDR3 coding sequence is TGTGCCAGCTCACTTCTACCCACAGATATGAACACTGAAGCTTTCTTT.

The genes are TRBV19 and TRBJ2-5; D may be TRBD1 or TRBD2 (5 bases each). CDR3 size: 15 residues. Germline V gene lookup returns CDR1 LNHDA and CDR2 SQIVND (reference sequence). V dropped 1 base and J dropped 5 bases, with 14 bases sitting between them. CDR3 loop: CASSIGGGYEETQYF. In DNA, the CDR3 is TGTGCCAGTAGTATAGGGGGCGGGTATGAGGAGACCCAGTACTTC.

The J gene is TRBJ1-2, the V gene TRBV28; no firm D call. The V end lost 3 bases, the J end lost 0 bases, and 8 bases lay between the germline ends. Germline CDR1 MDHEN, CDR2 SYDVKM. The CDR3 covers 14 residues. CDR3 sequence reads: CASSFGEANYGYTF. CDR3 nucleotides: TGTGCCAGCAGTTTCGGGGAGGCTAACTATGGCTACACCTTC.

This clone was counted a single time. This sequence joins TRBV15 and TRBJ2-7; D may be TRBD2 (7 bases). CDR1 and CDR2 from the germline V gene are LNHNV and YYDKDF (reference sequence). The CDR3 contains 16 residues. V lost 3 bases and J 4 bases, leaving 19 bases between the germline ends. The chain's CDR3 is CATSSWGRGYTYEQYF. DNA of the CDR3: TGTGCCACCAGCAGCTGGGGGAGGGGGTACACATACGAGCAGTACTTC.

The genes are TRBV2 and TRBJ1-1; 9 nucleotides agree with TRBD1. V dropped 5 bases and J dropped 6; count of bases not matched to a gene: 7. Germline V gene sequence: CDR1 SNHLY, CDR2 FYNNEI. The CDR3 runs to 14 residues. The CDR3 loop is CASSTDRGKAEAFF. For the CDR3, the DNA is TGTGCCAGCAGTACAGACAGGGGGAAGGCTGAAGCTTTCTTT.